This entry describes one TCR beta chain. V trimming: 0 bases; J trimming: 3 bases; junction bases outside the gene matches: 3. CDR1 and CDR2 from the germline V gene are SQVTM and ANQGSEA. This CDR3 has 14 residues. Methods used by the authors: For nucleated cells, counts were estimated from reference gene primer amplification. Produced via immunoSEQ multiplex PCR; TCRdb's table is partial and in-frame only. The V and J calls and clone size come from that table; D and trimming were worked out from the DNA. There are 250,000 to 300,000 clones in the sample; around 86% occur only once, and over 1.2% lies in the top ten. The sample is drawn from a study of blood T cell repertoires in COVID-19. Across the study: The United States, Italy and Spain provided the acute and convalescent COVID-19 samples. The cDNA or gDNA used as material had been derived from T cells, B-cell-depleted T cells, or PBMCs.

The rearrangement links TRBV29-1 to TRBJ1-2; 8 nucleotides match TRBD1. The material sequenced was peripheral blood. This TCR was recovered from a woman in her forties who had recovered from COVID-19. CDR3 DNA: TGCAGCGTTGAAGAGGCACAGGGGGACTATGGCTACACCTTC. Translating gives CSVEEAQGDYGYTF. The variable domain in full, completed from reference TRBV29-1 and TRBJ1-2, reads SAVISQKPSRDICQRGTSLTIQCQVDSQVTMMFWYRQQPGQSLTLIATANQGSEATYESGFVIDKFPISRPNLTFSTLTVSNMSPEDSSIYLCSVEEAQGDYGYTFGSGTRLTVV.